What follows are 5 T cell receptor beta chains derived from one specimen sequenced in a study of blood T cell repertoires in COVID-19 (TCRdb year 2020). The library was made by the immunoSEQ multiplex PCR assay. The table comes from immuneACCESS by way of TCRdb, which keeps in-frame sequences with V and J called. Part of the clones is missing from these tables; in studies checked, under half for an unresolved V gene and the rest for unknown reasons. In all, the sample holds some 100,000 clones, and roughly 92% of those were seen once. More than 5.5% of the sample goes to the ten largest clones. Sequenced input: peripheral blood. Receptors originate from a man aged 65 to 85 with acute or convalescent COVID-19.

The chain employs TRBV5-6 and TRBJ2-3, with D unclear. V lost 9 bases, J lost 4 bases, and 9 bases lay in between. The CDR3 runs 11 residues. Germline assignment: CDR1 SGHDT and CDR2 YYEEEE. CDR3 in DNA: TGTGCCACCGGAGTGTCAGATACGCAGTATTTT. Translated, it gives CATGVSDTQYF.

Here the CDR3 DNA reads TGCAGCGTTGGGGGGCGAGTGGAGACCCAGTACTTC. It yields the protein CSVGGRVETQYF. The J gene is TRBJ2-5, the V gene TRBV29-1, with TRBD1 as a possible D gene (6 bases). V shed 4 bases and J shed 5 bases, with 11 bases lying between them. The CDR3 totals 12 residues. CDR1 and CDR2 from the germline V gene are SQVTM and ANQGSEA.

The chain has TRBV30 and TRBJ2-5; TRBD1 matches 8 bases. Germline CDR1 and CDR2: GTSNPN and SVGIG (reference sequence). V dropped 5 bases and J dropped 3; count of bases not matched to a gene: 5. The CDR3 contains 13 residues. As DNA, the CDR3 is TGTGCCTGGGCCCGGGACAGGAAAGAGACCCAGTACTTC. It is translated as CAWARDRKETQYF.

This rearrangement joins TRBV5-6 to TRBJ2-7; 7 bases are a match to TRBD1. J gave up 4 bases and V 4 bases, and 2 bases lay outside the gene matches. Germline V gene sequence: CDR1 SGHDT, CDR2 YYEEEE. This CDR3 region has 12 residues. CDR3 amino acids: CASSPGQYEQYF. DNA for the CDR3: TGTGCCAGCAGCCCGGGACAGTACGAGCAGTACTTC.

The chain employs TRBV11-2 and TRBJ1-2; D is perhaps TRBD1 (5 bases). The V gene's germline CDR1 is SGHAT and CDR2 FQNNGV. CDR3 size: 12 residues. The V end lost 1 base, the J end lost 8 bases, and 8 bases lay between the germline ends. CDR3 nucleotides: TGTGCCAGCAGCTTAGGACAGCGAGGCTACACCTTC. Its translation is CASSLGQRGYTF.